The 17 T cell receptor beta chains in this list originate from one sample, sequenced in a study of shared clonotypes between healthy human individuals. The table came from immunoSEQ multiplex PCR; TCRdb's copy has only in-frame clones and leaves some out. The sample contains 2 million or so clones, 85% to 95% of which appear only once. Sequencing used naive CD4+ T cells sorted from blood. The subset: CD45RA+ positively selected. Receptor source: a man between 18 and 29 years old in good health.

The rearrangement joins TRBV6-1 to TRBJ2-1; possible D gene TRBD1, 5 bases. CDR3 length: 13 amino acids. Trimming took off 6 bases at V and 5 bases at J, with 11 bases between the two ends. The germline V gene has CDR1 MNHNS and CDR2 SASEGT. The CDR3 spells CASSRQFDNEQFF. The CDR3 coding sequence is TGTGCCAGCAGCCGACAGTTTGACAATGAGCAGTTCTTC.

For the CDR3, the DNA is TGTGCCAGCTCACCACCGATAGCGGAGGGAGAGACCCAGTACTTC. It specifies CASSPPIAEGETQYF. The chain recombines TRBV18 with TRBJ2-5; D perhaps matches TRBD2 (6 bases). Germline lookup yields CDR1 KGHSH and CDR2 LQKENI. Trimming shortened V by 0 bases and J by 4 bases, and 12 bases separated the two germline ends. This CDR3 comprises 15 residues.

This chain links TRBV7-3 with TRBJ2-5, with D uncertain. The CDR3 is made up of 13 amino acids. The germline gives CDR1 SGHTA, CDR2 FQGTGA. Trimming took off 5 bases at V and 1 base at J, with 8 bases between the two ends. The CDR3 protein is CASSSTIQETQYF. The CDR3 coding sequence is TGTGCCAGCAGCAGTACTATCCAAGAGACCCAGTACTTC.

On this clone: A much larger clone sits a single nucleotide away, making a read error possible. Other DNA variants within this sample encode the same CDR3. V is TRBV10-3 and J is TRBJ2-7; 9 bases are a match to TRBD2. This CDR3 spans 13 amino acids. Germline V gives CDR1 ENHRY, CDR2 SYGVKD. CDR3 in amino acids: CAISSKRGDEQYF. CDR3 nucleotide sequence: TGCGCCATCAGTAGTAAGCGGGGGGACGAGCAGTACTTC.

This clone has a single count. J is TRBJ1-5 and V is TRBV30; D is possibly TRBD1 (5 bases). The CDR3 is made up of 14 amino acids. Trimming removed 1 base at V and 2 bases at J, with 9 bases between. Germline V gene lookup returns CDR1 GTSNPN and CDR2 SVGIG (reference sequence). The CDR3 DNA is TGTGCCTGGAGTGGGGGGTCGGGCAATCAGCCCCAGCATTTT. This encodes CAWSGGSGNQPQHF.

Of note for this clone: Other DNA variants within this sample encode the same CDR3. CDR3 in amino acids: CASSPQGRGEQYF. In DNA, the CDR3 is TGTGCCAGCAGCCCACAGGGTAGGGGCGAGCAGTACTTC. This chain joins TRBV7-2 and TRBJ2-7; maybe TRBD1 (6 bases). V was pared by 5 bases and J by 6 bases, with 14 bases between. The CDR3 is made up of 13 amino acids. Per germline, CDR1 SGHTA and CDR2 FQGNSA.

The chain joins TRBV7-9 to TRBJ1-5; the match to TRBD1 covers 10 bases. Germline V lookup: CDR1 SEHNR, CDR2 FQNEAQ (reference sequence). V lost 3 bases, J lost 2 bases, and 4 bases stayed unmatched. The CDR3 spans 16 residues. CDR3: CASSLTGTGGNQPQHF. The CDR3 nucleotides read TGTGCCAGCAGCTTGACCGGGACAGGGGGCAATCAGCCCCAGCATTTT.

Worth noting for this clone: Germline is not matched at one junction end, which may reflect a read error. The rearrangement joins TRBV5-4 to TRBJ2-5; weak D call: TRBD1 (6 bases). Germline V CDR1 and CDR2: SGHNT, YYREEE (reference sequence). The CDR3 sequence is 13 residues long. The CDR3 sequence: CASTTGRTEAQYF. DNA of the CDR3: TGTGCCAGCACCACCGGTAGGACAGAGGCCCAGTACTTC.

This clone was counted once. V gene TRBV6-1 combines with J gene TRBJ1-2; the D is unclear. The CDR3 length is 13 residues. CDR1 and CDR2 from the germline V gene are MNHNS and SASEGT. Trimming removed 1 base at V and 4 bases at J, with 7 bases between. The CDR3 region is CASSEGPSYGYTF. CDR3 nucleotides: TGTGCCAGCAGTGAAGGCCCGAGCTATGGCTACACCTTC.

The CDR3, as DNA: TGTGCCAGCAGCTCCGGGACAGACTCCTACGAGCAGTACTTC. This sequence encodes CASSSGTDSYEQYF. V is TRBV13 and J is TRBJ2-7, with TRBD1 matching 7 bases. The CDR3 consists of 14 residues. Per the germline V gene, CDR1 is PRHDT and CDR2 is FYEKMQ (reference sequence). Losses at the gene ends were 4 bases for V and 0 bases for J; bases not matched to a gene: 3.

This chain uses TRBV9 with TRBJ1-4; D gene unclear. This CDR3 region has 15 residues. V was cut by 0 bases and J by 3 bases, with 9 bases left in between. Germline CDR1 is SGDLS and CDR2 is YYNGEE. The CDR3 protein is CASSVGSISNEKLFF. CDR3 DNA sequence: TGTGCCAGCAGCGTAGGGAGTATTTCTAATGAAAAACTGTTTTTT. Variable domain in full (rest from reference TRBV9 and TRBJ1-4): DSGVTQTPKHLITATGQRVTLRCSPRSGDLSVYWYQQSLDQGLQFLIQYYNGEERAKGNILERFSAQQFPDLHSELNLSSLELGDSALYFCASSVGSISNEKLFFGSGTQLSVL.

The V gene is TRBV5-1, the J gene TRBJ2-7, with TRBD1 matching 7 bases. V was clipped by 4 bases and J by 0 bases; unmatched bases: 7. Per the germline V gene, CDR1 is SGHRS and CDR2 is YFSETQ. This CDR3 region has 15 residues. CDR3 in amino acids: CASSRDRESSYEQYF. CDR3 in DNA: TGCGCCAGCAGCCGAGACAGGGAGAGCTCCTACGAGCAGTACTTC.

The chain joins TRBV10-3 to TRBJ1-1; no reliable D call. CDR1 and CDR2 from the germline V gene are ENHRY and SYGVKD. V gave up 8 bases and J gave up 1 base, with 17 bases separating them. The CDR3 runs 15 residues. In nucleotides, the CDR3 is TGTGCCATCCGTTCGGGAACTGGAACGAACACTGAAGCTTTCTTT. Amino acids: CAIRSGTGTNTEAFF.

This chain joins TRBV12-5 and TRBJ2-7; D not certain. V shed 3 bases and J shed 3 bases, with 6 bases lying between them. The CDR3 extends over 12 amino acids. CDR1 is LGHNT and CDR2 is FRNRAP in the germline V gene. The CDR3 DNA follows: TGTGCTAGTGGTTTATTGGGCTACGAGCAGTACTTC. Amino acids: CASGLLGYEQYF.

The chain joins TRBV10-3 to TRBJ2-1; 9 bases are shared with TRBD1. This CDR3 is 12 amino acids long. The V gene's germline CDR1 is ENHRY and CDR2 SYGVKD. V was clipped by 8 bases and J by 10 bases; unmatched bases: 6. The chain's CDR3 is CAIGGQGGEQFF. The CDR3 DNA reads TGTGCCATCGGGGGACAGGGTGGGGAGCAGTTCTTC.

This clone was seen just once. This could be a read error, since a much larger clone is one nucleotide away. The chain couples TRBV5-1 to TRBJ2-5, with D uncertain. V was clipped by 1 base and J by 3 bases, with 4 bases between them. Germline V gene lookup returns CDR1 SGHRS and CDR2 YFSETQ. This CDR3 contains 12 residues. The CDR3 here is CASSLNKETQYF. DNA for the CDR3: TGCGCCAGCAGCTTGAACAAAGAGACCCAGTACTTC.

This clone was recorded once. CDR3 in amino acids: CASSLTLGAGNTIYF. DNA of the CDR3: TGTGCCAGCAGTTTAACCCTGGGTGCTGGAAACACCATATATTTT. The rearrangement links TRBV28 to TRBJ1-3; D is unresolved. The CDR3 has 15 residues. Trimming took off 2 bases at V and 2 bases at J, with 10 bases between the two ends. Per germline, CDR1 MDHEN and CDR2 SYDVKM.